The clone carrying this TCR beta chain was seen a handful of times. Trimming shortened V by 8 bases and J by 2 bases, and 9 bases separated the two germline ends. Per germline, CDR1 KGHSH and CDR2 LQKENI. CDR3 size: 13 residues. Method: immunoSEQ multiplex PCR; TCRdb's copy keeps in-frame clones and lacks some. Of 350,000 to 400,000 clones listed, about nine tenths were seen once; the top ten hold around 1.7%. The sample belongs to a study of blood T cell repertoires in COVID-19. At the level of the study: Samples taken during acute and convalescent COVID-19 were collected in the United States, Italy and Spain. From T cells, B-cell-depleted T cells, or PBMCs came the material, which was cDNA or gDNA.

This clonotype was obtained from a woman in her 30s who had recovered from COVID-19. This chain joins TRBV18 and TRBJ2-2; D gene ambiguous. The sample taken for sequencing was PBMCs or T cells enriched from blood (not recorded which). The CDR3 bases are TGTGCCAGCGCCTCTATAAACACCGGGGAGCTGTTTTTT. Its translation: CASASINTGELFF.